The rows below give T cell receptor beta chains drawn from one sample of a study of CD8 T cells in Susac syndrome. TCRdb used MiXCR to reprocess the immunoSEQ multiplex PCR reads, holding one entry per CDR3 protein. The sample holds approximately 270,000 distinct CDR3 sequences, about 93% seen once. Sequenced material: CD4+ T cells from PBMCs. The receptors were sampled from a human donor with multiple sclerosis. The CDR3 runs from the conserved cysteine through the conserved F or W. Each record gives: CDR3 protein, CDR3 DNA, V gene, J gene, clone size, D gene. The D gene is left open where the match is weak. Only part of the rows carry a size: once, few, many, or a class if the clone is expanded.

CDR3aa: CASSDKSPGQGAHKAFF; CDR3nt: TGTGCCAGCAGTGACAAGTCCCCGGGACAGGGGGCGCATAAAGCTTTCTTT; v_gene: TRBV6-1; j_gene: TRBJ1-1; abundance: .; d_gene: TRBD1
CDR3aa: CASSPSFGTDRNYGYTF; CDR3nt: TGCGCCAGCAGCCCCTCCTTCGGGACAGACCGTAACTATGGCTACACCTTC; v_gene: TRBV5-1; j_gene: TRBJ1-2; abundance: .; d_gene: TRBD1
CDR3aa: CAIAVSSISTDTQYF; CDR3nt: TGTGCCATCGCAGTTTCCAGCATTAGCACAGATACGCAGTATTTT; v_gene: TRBV10-3; j_gene: TRBJ2-3; abundance: .; d_gene: .
CDR3aa: CASSGQPPSYEQYF; CDR3nt: TGTGCCAGCAGTGGCCAGCCACCCTCCTACGAGCAGTACTTC; v_gene: TRBV25-1; j_gene: TRBJ2-7; abundance: .; d_gene: .
CDR3aa: CASSYTYATNEKLFF; CDR3nt: TGTGCCAGCAGTTACACTTACGCAACTAATGAAAAACTGTTTTTT; v_gene: TRBV6-5; j_gene: TRBJ1-4; abundance: .; d_gene: .
CDR3aa: CASSLLSPGRDSNQPQHF; CDR3nt: TGTGCCAGCAGCTTGCTTTCTCCGGGGCGAGATAGCAATCAGCCCCAGCATTTT; v_gene: TRBV5-6; j_gene: TRBJ1-5; abundance: .; d_gene: .
CDR3aa: CASTPSGTGGDTIYF; CDR3nt: TGTGCCAGCACACCTTCCGGGACAGGGGGTGACACCATATATTTT; v_gene: TRBV14; j_gene: TRBJ1-3; abundance: .; d_gene: TRBD1
CDR3aa: CAWSPGTARLTSQKLFF; CDR3nt: TGTGCCTGGAGTCCCGGGACAGCCCGTTTGACTAGCCAAAAACTGTTTTTT; v_gene: TRBV30; j_gene: TRBJ1-4; abundance: .; d_gene: TRBD1
CDR3aa: CASSEAPGPDTQYF; CDR3nt: TGTGCCAGCAGTGAAGCCCCGGGGCCAGATACGCAGTATTTT; v_gene: TRBV6-1; j_gene: TRBJ2-3; abundance: .; d_gene: .
CDR3aa: CASSQLGQGNIQYF; CDR3nt: TGTGCCAGCAGCCAACTCGGACAGGGAAACATTCAGTACTTC; v_gene: TRBV3-1; j_gene: TRBJ2-4; abundance: .; d_gene: TRBD1
CDR3aa: CATSDGGVETQYF; CDR3nt: TGTGCCACCAGTGATGGGGGTGTGGAGACCCAGTACTTC; v_gene: TRBV24-1; j_gene: TRBJ2-5; abundance: .; d_gene: .
CDR3aa: CASSLKWTGSYEQYF; CDR3nt: TGTGCCAGCAGTCTCAAGTGGACAGGATCTTACGAGCAGTACTTC; v_gene: TRBV27; j_gene: TRBJ2-7; abundance: .; d_gene: TRBD1
CDR3aa: CASSLAVEAQYF; CDR3nt: TGTGCCAGCAGCTTAGCAGTTGAGGCCCAGTACTTC; v_gene: TRBV5-6; j_gene: TRBJ2-5; abundance: .; d_gene: .
CDR3aa: CASSLWGRSTNEKLFF; CDR3nt: TGTGCCAGCAGCTTATGGGGGCGCTCCACTAATGAAAAACTGTTTTTT; v_gene: TRBV7-2; j_gene: TRBJ1-4; abundance: .; d_gene: .
CDR3aa: CASSFGPNLPGELFF; CDR3nt: TGTGCCAGCAGCTTTGGGCCTAACTTACCCGGGGAGCTGTTTTTT; v_gene: TRBV7-9; j_gene: TRBJ2-2; abundance: .; d_gene: .
CDR3aa: CASSYDRNTGELFF; CDR3nt: TGTGCCAGCAGTTACGACCGGAACACCGGGGAGCTGTTTTTT; v_gene: TRBV6-5; j_gene: TRBJ2-2; abundance: .; d_gene: .
CDR3aa: CASSLRGGNTGELFF; CDR3nt: TGTGCCAGCAGTTTAAGAGGGGGAAACACCGGGGAGCTGTTTTTT; v_gene: TRBV7-3; j_gene: TRBJ2-2; abundance: few; d_gene: .
CDR3aa: CASSQDPPARSPLHF; CDR3nt: TGCGCCAGCAGCCAAGATCCCCCGGCGAGGTCACCCCTCCACTTT; v_gene: TRBV4-1; j_gene: TRBJ1-6; abundance: once; d_gene: .
CDR3aa: CASSLDQISSYEQYF; CDR3nt: TGTGCCAGCAGCTTGGACCAGATCAGCTCCTACGAGCAGTACTTC; v_gene: TRBV5-4; j_gene: TRBJ2-7; abundance: .; d_gene: .
CDR3aa: CASSLGPRNTEAFF; CDR3nt: TGTGCCAGCAGCTTAGGACCGAGGAACACTGAAGCTTTCTTT; v_gene: TRBV7-3; j_gene: TRBJ1-1; abundance: .; d_gene: .